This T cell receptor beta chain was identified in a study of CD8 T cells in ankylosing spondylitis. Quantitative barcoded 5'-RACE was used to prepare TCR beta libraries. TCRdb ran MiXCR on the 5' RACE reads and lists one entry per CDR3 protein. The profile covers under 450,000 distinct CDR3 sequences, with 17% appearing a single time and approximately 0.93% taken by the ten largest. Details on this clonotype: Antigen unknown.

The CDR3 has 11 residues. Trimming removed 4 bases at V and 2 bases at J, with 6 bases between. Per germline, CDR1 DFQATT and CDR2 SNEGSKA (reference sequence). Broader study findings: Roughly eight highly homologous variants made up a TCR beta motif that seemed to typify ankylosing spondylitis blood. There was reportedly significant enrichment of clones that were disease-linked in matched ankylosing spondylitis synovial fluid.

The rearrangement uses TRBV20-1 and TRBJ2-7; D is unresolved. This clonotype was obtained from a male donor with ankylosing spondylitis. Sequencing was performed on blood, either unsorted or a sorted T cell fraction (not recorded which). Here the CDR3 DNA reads TGCAGTGCTATGGTGACCTACGAGCAGTACTTC. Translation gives CSAMVTYEQYF.